This TCR beta chain was profiled in a study of CD4 T cells in relation to SARS-CoV-2 and coronaviruses. Comments on this clone: What it binds is unknown.

Assay: immunoSEQ multiplex PCR; the TCRdb copy retains only in-frame clones and omits some. The data contain around 41,000 clones, 84% of them seen just once; the ten biggest clones take up roughly 1.2%. The sample consisted of naive CD4+ T cells from PBMCs, cultured in vitro. Subset indicated: naive CD4+ T cells isolated by negative enrichment. This receptor was taken from an adult with COVID-19.

The CDR3 spells CATSDPGTGIPRHNEQFF. In DNA form, the CDR3 reads TGTGCCACCAGTGATCCAGGGACGGGGATCCCTCGCCACAATGAGCAGTTCTTC. The chain carries TRBV24-1 and TRBJ2-1; either TRBD1 or TRBD2 may supply D (5 bases each). Trimming removed 3 bases at V and 5 bases at J, with 22 bases between. The CDR3 loop spans 18 amino acids. CDR1 and CDR2 from the germline V gene are KGHDR and SFDVKD.